This T cell receptor (beta chain) was sequenced during a study of blood T cell repertoires in COVID-19. Overall study: The United States, Italy and Spain provided the acute and convalescent COVID-19 samples.

J was trimmed by 6 bases and V by 4 bases; bases with no gene match: 4. CDR1 is SNHLY, CDR2 FYNNEI, per germline. The CDR3 consists of 14 residues. Source study methods: Reference gene primer amplification gave estimated nucleated cell counts. Only in-frame clones appear in the TCRdb table, and some are missing; sequencing was by immunoSEQ multiplex PCR. V and J calls and clone size are as listed in that table; D and trimming were resolved from the DNA. The table has 150,000 to 200,000 clones, roughly 87% seen once; the top ten hold less than 9.5%. It was during active infection that Seattle patients were enrolled and then longitudinally followed. This clone has only a few counts.

This chain links TRBV2 with TRBJ2-2; 8 bases align to TRBD1. This receptor was taken from a woman aged 60-70 years with COVID-19, enrolled during active disease. Sequencing was done on a sample of peripheral blood. CDR3 bases: TGTGCCAGCAGTGGACAGGGGCGGGCCGGGGAGCTGTTTTTT. Translation gives CASSGQGRAGELFF.